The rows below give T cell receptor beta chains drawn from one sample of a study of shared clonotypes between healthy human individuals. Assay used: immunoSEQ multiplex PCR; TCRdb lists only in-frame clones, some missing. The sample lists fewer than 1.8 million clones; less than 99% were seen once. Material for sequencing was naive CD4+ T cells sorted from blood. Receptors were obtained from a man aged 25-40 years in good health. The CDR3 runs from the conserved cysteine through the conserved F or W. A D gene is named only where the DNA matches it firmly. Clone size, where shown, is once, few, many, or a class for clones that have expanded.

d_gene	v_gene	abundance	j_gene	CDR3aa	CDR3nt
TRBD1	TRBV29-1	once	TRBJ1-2	CSVAYRGAPNYGYTF	TGCAGCGTTGCTTACAGGGGGGCGCCTAACTATGGCTACACCTTC
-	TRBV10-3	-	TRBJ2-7	CASKLEGGPYYEQYF	TGTGCCAGCAAATTGGAGGGGGGGCCATACTACGAGCAGTACTTC
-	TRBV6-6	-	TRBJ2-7	CASENSLYEQYF	TGTGCCAGCGAGAACAGCCTCTACGAGCAGTACTTC
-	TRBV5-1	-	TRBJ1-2	CASSLDYYGYTF	TGCGCCAGCAGCTTGGACTACTATGGCTACACCTTC
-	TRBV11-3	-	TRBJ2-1	CASSSGVYNEQFF	TGTGCCAGCAGCTCCGGGGTCTACAATGAGCAGTTCTTC
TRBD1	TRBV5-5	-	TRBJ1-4	CASSFWDRGATNEKLFF	TGTGCCAGCAGCTTTTGGGACAGGGGCGCAACTAATGAAAAACTGTTTTTT
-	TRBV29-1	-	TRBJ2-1	CSVPGRNLDEQFF	TGCAGCGTCCCGGGACGCAATCTCGATGAGCAGTTCTTC
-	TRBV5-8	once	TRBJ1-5	CAIKPPGQNMLPQHF	TGTGCCATCAAACCCCCGGGCCAAAATATGTTGCCCCAGCATTTT
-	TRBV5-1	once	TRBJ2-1	CASSPGRGFSSYNEQFF	TGCGCCAGCAGCCCGGGACGGGGGTTTAGCTCCTACAATGAGCAGTTCTTC
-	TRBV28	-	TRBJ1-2	CASSIGDLYGYTF	TGTGCCAGCAGTATTGGGGATCTCTATGGCTACACCTTC
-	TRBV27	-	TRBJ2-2	CASSLASVRTGELFF	TGTGCCAGCAGTTTAGCTAGCGTGAGGACCGGGGAGCTGTTTTTT
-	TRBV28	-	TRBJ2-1	CASTHTGEQFF	TGTGCCAGCACTCACACGGGGGAGCAGTTCTTC
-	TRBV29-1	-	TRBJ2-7	CSRTVSYEQYF	TGCAGCCGGACGGTTTCCTACGAGCAGTACTTC
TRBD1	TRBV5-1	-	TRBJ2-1	CASSLGGTGHHNEQFF	TGCGCCAGCAGCTTGGGAGGGACAGGGCACCACAATGAGCAGTTCTTC
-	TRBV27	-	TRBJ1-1	CASSFQGRGLSFHTEAFF	TGTGCCAGCAGTTTCCAGGGGAGAGGTCTTTCGTTCCACACTGAAGCTTTCTTT
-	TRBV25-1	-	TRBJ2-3	CASRSPGPTDTQYF	TGTGCCAGCAGGAGTCCCGGGCCCACAGATACGCAGTATTTT
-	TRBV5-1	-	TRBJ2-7	CASSSGGEQYF	TGCGCCAGCAGTTCAGGTGGGGAGCAGTACTTC
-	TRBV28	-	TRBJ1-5	CASSLSVLGPQHF	TGTGCCAGCAGTTTATCTGTTCTGGGGCCCCAGCATTTT
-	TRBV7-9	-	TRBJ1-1	CASSLRQGSTEAFF	TGTGCCAGCAGCTTACGCCAGGGATCCACTGAAGCTTTCTTT
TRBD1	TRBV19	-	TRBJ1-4	CASSVPGQGNEKLFF	TGTGCCAGTAGTGTACCGGGACAGGGTAACGAAAAACTGTTTTTT
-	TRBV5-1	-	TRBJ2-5	CASGPQGQETQYF	TGCGCCAGCGGGCCCCAGGGCCAAGAGACCCAGTACTTC
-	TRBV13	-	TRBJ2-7	CASSPTDGAYEQYF	TGTGCCAGCAGCCCGACCGATGGGGCCTACGAGCAGTACTTC
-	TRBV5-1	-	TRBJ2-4	CASSSGPGTGLGNIQYF	TGCGCCAGCAGCTCCGGGCCAGGGACCGGTTTGGGAAACATTCAGTACTTC
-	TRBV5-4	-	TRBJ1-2	CASSPIPDSPFGGYTF	TGTGCCAGCAGCCCAATACCTGACAGCCCTTTTGGAGGCTACACCTTC
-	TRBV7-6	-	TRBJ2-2	CASSLAGLAAGELFF	TGTGCCAGCAGCTTAGCAGGGCTAGCTGCCGGGGAGCTGTTTTTT
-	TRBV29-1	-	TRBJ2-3	CSVHDGDDTQYF	TGCAGCGTTCACGACGGGGACGATACGCAGTATTTT
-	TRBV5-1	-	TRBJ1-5	CASSLVPSQGRPQHF	TGCGCCAGCAGCTTGGTTCCCAGCCAAGGTCGGCCCCAGCATTTT
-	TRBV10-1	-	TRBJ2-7	CAIRTYEQYF	TGCGCCATAAGGACGTACGAGCAGTACTTC
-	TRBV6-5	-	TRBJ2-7	CASSRDRSYEQYF	TGTGCCAGCAGTAGGGACCGCTCCTACGAGCAGTACTTC
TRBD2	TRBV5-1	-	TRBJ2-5	CASSLTSGEETQYF	TGCGCCAGCAGCTTGACTAGCGGGGAAGAGACCCAGTACTTC
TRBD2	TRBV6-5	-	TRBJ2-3	CASRLAKRSQDTQYF	TGTGCCAGCAGACTAGCGAAAAGGTCACAAGATACGCAGTATTTT
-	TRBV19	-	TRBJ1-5	CASSIDGDRNQPQHF	TGTGCCAGTAGTATAGATGGCGATCGCAATCAGCCCCAGCATTTT
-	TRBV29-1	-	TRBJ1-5	CSATDEGGKPQHF	TGCAGCGCCACCGACGAAGGAGGAAAGCCCCAGCATTTT